The rows below give T cell receptor beta chains drawn from one sample of a study of cytomegalovirus exposure and HLA in healthy donors. Using immunoSEQ multiplex PCR, the repertoire was profiled, and TCRdb retains in-frame clones only, with some absent. This sample's table reports roughly 80,000 clones. The material sequenced was PBMCs. All receptors derive from a man between 50 and 59 years old in good health and CMV-seronegative. The CDR3 runs from the conserved cysteine through the conserved F or W. Fields, in order: J gene, V gene, D gene, CDR3 DNA, CDR3 protein. The D gene is left open where the match is weak.

j_call: TRBJ2-5
v_call: TRBV19
d_call: -
cdr3_nt: TGTGCCAGTAGTATTGGGAGAGAGACCCAGTACTTC
cdr3_aa: CASSIGRETQYF

j_call: TRBJ2-6
v_call: TRBV7-6
d_call: -
cdr3_nt: TGTGCCAGCAGCAACAGGGGAGGTGGGGCCAACGTCCTGACTTTC
cdr3_aa: CASSNRGGGANVLTF

j_call: TRBJ1-6
v_call: TRBV5-1
d_call: TRBD1
cdr3_nt: TGCGCCAGCAGTTCGGGACAGCAGAGCTCGTATAATTCACCCCTCCACTTT
cdr3_aa: CASSSGQQSSYNSPLHF

j_call: TRBJ1-6
v_call: TRBV30
d_call: TRBD1
cdr3_nt: TGTGCCGTGGACAGGGTTAATTCACCCCTCCACTTT
cdr3_aa: CAVDRVNSPLHF

j_call: TRBJ2-7
v_call: TRBV6-5
d_call: -
cdr3_nt: TGTGCCAGCAGTTACTCGATAGGCGGCTTCTACGAGCAGTACTTC
cdr3_aa: CASSYSIGGFYEQYF

j_call: TRBJ2-7
v_call: TRBV27
d_call: -
cdr3_nt: TGTGCCAGCAGTTTAGCGGGCAGGAGCTCCTACGAGCAGTACTTC
cdr3_aa: CASSLAGRSSYEQYF

j_call: TRBJ2-7
v_call: TRBV28
d_call: -
cdr3_nt: TGTGCCAGCAGATCCGGGACAACCTACGAGCAGTACTTC
cdr3_aa: CASRSGTTYEQYF

j_call: TRBJ1-1
v_call: TRBV2
d_call: TRBD1
cdr3_nt: TGTGCCAGCAGTGGACAGGGGAACACTGAAGCTTTCTTT
cdr3_aa: CASSGQGNTEAFF

j_call: TRBJ1-2
v_call: TRBV5-8
d_call: TRBD1
cdr3_nt: TGTGCCAGCACCTGGGACAGGGCATTCTATGGCTACACCTTC
cdr3_aa: CASTWDRAFYGYTF

j_call: TRBJ1-4
v_call: TRBV25-1
d_call: -
cdr3_nt: TGTGCCAGCAGTGAATGGGGGGGCGGAGAAAAACTGTTTTTT
cdr3_aa: CASSEWGGGEKLFF

j_call: TRBJ1-6
v_call: TRBV28
d_call: -
cdr3_nt: TGTGCCAGCAGTTTGGTTTTGCGCAGGCTTTTGTCCTATAATTCACCCCTCCACTTT
cdr3_aa: CASSLVLRRLLSYNSPLHF

j_call: TRBJ2-3
v_call: TRBV5-1
d_call: -
cdr3_nt: TGCGCCAGCGGGAGCTTGGTGACAGATACGCAGTATTTT
cdr3_aa: CASGSLVTDTQYF

j_call: TRBJ2-7
v_call: TRBV30
d_call: TRBD1
cdr3_nt: TGTGCCTGGAGTGGACAGGGGCTTTGCGAGCAGTACTTC
cdr3_aa: CAWSGQGLCEQYF

j_call: TRBJ1-1
v_call: TRBV6-6
d_call: -
cdr3_nt: TGTGCCACCTTACACCTCGGGAGGGTGAACACTGAAGCTTTCTTT
cdr3_aa: CATLHLGRVNTEAFF

j_call: TRBJ2-1
v_call: TRBV28
d_call: TRBD2
cdr3_nt: TGTGCCAGCAGTTTAGGAACGGGGGGACTCTGGGGGGATGAGCAGTTCTTC
cdr3_aa: CASSLGTGGLWGDEQFF

j_call: TRBJ2-7
v_call: TRBV9
d_call: -
cdr3_nt: TGTGCCAGCAGCGCGGGACACCGCTCCTACGAGCAGTACTTC
cdr3_aa: CASSAGHRSYEQYF

j_call: TRBJ1-1
v_call: TRBV28
d_call: -
cdr3_nt: TGTGCCAGCAGTTTACTCGGAGGGTCTGGGGCTGAAGCTTTCTTT
cdr3_aa: CASSLLGGSGAEAFF

j_call: TRBJ1-2
v_call: TRBV9
d_call: -
cdr3_nt: TGTGCCAGCAGCTCCTATTCCCTGGGGGGAGGCTACACCTTC
cdr3_aa: CASSSYSLGGGYTF

j_call: TRBJ2-7
v_call: TRBV30
d_call: TRBD2
cdr3_nt: TGTGCCTGGAGTGTACGGGCCCAGCGGGGCCACGAGCAGTACTTC
cdr3_aa: CAWSVRAQRGHEQYF

j_call: TRBJ1-4
v_call: TRBV5-1
d_call: TRBD1
cdr3_nt: TGCGCCAGCAGCTTGGGGTTGCAGGGGGGTGAAAAACTGTTTTTT
cdr3_aa: CASSLGLQGGEKLFF

j_call: TRBJ2-1
v_call: TRBV6-5
d_call: TRBD2
cdr3_nt: TGTGCCAGCAGCCGACTAGCGGCAAACGGTGAGCAGTTCTTC
cdr3_aa: CASSRLAANGEQFF

j_call: TRBJ2-3
v_call: TRBV30
d_call: -
cdr3_nt: TGTGCCTGGGATTACAATATCCCAGATACGCAGTATTTT
cdr3_aa: CAWDYNIPDTQYF

j_call: TRBJ1-5
v_call: TRBV27
d_call: -
cdr3_nt: TGTGCCAGCAGTTTATCCGTTCTCCAGCCCCAGCATTTT
cdr3_aa: CASSLSVLQPQHF

j_call: TRBJ1-4
v_call: TRBV7-2
d_call: -
cdr3_nt: TGTGCCAGCAGCCCCTCACGGGTGCCTGATGAAAAACTGTTTTTT
cdr3_aa: CASSPSRVPDEKLFF

j_call: TRBJ2-1
v_call: TRBV7-9
d_call: -
cdr3_nt: TGTGCCAGCAGCGCCTCCATGGCGGCCAACAATGAGCAGTTCTTC
cdr3_aa: CASSASMAANNEQFF

j_call: TRBJ1-4
v_call: TRBV5-1
d_call: -
cdr3_nt: TGCGCCAGCCGGGGGGCAACTAATGAAAAACTGTTTTTT
cdr3_aa: CASRGATNEKLFF

j_call: TRBJ1-5
v_call: TRBV19
d_call: -
cdr3_nt: TGTGCCAGTAGTATGTTGGCTTTTAATCAGCCCCAGCATTTT
cdr3_aa: CASSMLAFNQPQHF

j_call: TRBJ1-5
v_call: TRBV6-5
d_call: TRBD1
cdr3_nt: TGTGCCAGCAGTTATGGGGGACAGGGGAATCAGCCCCAGCATTTT
cdr3_aa: CASSYGGQGNQPQHF

j_call: TRBJ2-7
v_call: TRBV6-1
d_call: -
cdr3_nt: TGTGCCAGCAAATCGCGGGGTAGCTCCTACGAGCAGTACTTC
cdr3_aa: CASKSRGSSYEQYF

j_call: TRBJ1-2
v_call: TRBV9
d_call: TRBD1
cdr3_nt: TGTGCCAGCAACCCCGGTGACAGGGACTATGGCTACACCTTC
cdr3_aa: CASNPGDRDYGYTF

j_call: TRBJ1-2
v_call: TRBV4-3
d_call: -
cdr3_nt: TGCGCCAGCAGCCAAGATGCCAGGTATAGGGGTAACTATGGCTACACCTTC
cdr3_aa: CASSQDARYRGNYGYTF

j_call: TRBJ2-3
v_call: TRBV7-8
d_call: -
cdr3_nt: TGTGCCAGCAGCTCCGTAGCCACAGATACGCAGTATTTT
cdr3_aa: CASSSVATDTQYF

j_call: TRBJ1-2
v_call: TRBV12-5
d_call: -
cdr3_nt: TGTGCTAGTGGTCCTCTTCGCGGAAGCTATGGCTACACCTTC
cdr3_aa: CASGPLRGSYGYTF